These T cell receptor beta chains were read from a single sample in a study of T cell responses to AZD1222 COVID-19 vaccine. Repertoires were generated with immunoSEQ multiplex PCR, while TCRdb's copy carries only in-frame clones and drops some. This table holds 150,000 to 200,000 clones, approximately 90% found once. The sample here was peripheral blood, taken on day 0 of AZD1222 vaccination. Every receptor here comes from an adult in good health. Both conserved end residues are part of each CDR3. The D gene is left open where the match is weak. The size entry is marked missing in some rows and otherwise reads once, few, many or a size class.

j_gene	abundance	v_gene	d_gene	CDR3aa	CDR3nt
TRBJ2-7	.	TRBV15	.	CATSRDSPGHGTF	TGTGCCACCAGCAGAGATTCCCCGGGACACGGGACGTTC
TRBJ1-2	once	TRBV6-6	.	CASSYVKASNYGYTF	TGTGCCAGCAGTTACGTTAAAGCAAGTAACTATGGCTACACCTTC
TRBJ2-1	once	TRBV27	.	CASSPRDLGREEQFF	TGTGCCAGCAGTCCTCGGGACTTGGGGAGAGAAGAGCAGTTCTTC
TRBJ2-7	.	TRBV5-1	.	CASSLGSRQPYEQYF	TGCGCCAGCAGCTTGGGTAGCAGGCAACCCTACGAGCAGTACTTC
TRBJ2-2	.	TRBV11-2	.	CASSLGEQINTGELFF	TGTGCCAGCAGCTTAGGAGAGCAGATTAACACCGGGGAGCTGTTTTTT
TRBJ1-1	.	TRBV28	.	CASSSPEGRTLNTEAFF	TGTGCCAGCAGTTCCCCGGAGGGCAGGACCCTGAACACTGAAGCTTTCTTT
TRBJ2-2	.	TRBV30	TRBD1	CAWATARTGGTGELFF	TGTGCCTGGGCCACCGCCAGGACAGGGGGCACCGGGGAGCTGTTTTTT
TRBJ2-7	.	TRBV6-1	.	CASSEAGLYEQYF	TGTGCCAGCAGTGAAGCGGGGCTGTACGAGCAGTACTTC
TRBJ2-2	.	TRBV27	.	CASSLRPLMGGELFF	TGTGCCAGCAGTTTACGTCCCCTTATGGGTGGGGAGCTGTTTTTT
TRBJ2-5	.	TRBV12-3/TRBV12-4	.	CAIERDQETQYF	TGTGCCATCGAGCGCGACCAAGAGACCCAGTACTTC
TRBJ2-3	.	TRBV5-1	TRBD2	CASSSAPGGTDTQYF	TGCGCCAGCAGCTCGGCCCCGGGAGGGACAGATACGCAGTATTTT
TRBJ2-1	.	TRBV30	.	CAWRAANEQFF	TGTGCCTGGAGGGCAGCCAATGAGCAGTTCTTC
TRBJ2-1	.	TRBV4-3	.	CASSQERRYEQFF	TGCGCCAGCAGCCAAGAGCGGCGGTATGAGCAGTTCTTC
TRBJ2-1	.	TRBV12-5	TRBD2	CASGKSGGYNEQFF	TGTGCTAGTGGCAAATCGGGAGGATACAATGAGCAGTTCTTC
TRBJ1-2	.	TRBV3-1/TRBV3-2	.	CASSHVGGANYGYTF	TGTGCCAGCAGCCACGTCGGGGGAGCTAACTATGGCTACACCTTC
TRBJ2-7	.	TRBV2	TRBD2	CASSEEAGVLSYEQYF	TGTGCCAGCAGTGAAGAAGCGGGAGTCTTGTCCTACGAGCAGTACTTC
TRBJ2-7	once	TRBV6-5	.	CASSPVDRPYEQYF	TGTGCCAGCAGTCCCGTAGACAGACCCTACGAGCAGTACTTC
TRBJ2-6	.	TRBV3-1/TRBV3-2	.	CASSQAHTGANVLTF	TGTGCCAGCAGCCAAGCTCACACTGGGGCCAACGTCCTGACTTTC
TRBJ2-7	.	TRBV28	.	CASSLTDSSYEQYF	TGTGCCAGCAGTTTAACCGACAGTTCCTACGAGCAGTACTTC
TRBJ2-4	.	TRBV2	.	CASSPRLIAKNIQYF	TGTGCCAGCAGTCCCCGGCTAATAGCCAAAAACATTCAGTACTTC
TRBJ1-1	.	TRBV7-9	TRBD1	CASSYRQGVMNTEAFF	TGTGCCAGCAGCTACAGACAGGGGGTTATGAACACTGAAGCTTTCTTT
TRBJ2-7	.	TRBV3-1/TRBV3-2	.	CASSHVMQGISYEQYF	TGTGCCAGCAGCCACGTGATGCAGGGAATATCGTACGAGCAGTACTTC
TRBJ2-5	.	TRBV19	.	CASSKAGETQYF	TGTGCCAGTAGTAAGGCGGGAGAGACCCAGTACTTC
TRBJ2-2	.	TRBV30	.	CAWSVGAGELFF	TGTGCCTGGAGTGTAGGGGCCGGGGAGCTGTTTTTT
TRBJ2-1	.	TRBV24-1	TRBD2	CATSDISGRSSYNEQFF	TGTGCCACCAGTGACATTAGCGGGAGGAGCTCCTACAATGAGCAGTTCTTC
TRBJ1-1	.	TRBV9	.	CASSGREMNTEAFF	TGTGCCAGCAGCGGCCGGGAGATGAACACTGAAGCTTTCTTT
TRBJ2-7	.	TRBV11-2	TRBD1	CASSLGRGTGLSYEQYF	TGTGCCAGCAGCTTAGGGAGGGGGACAGGCCTCTCCTACGAGCAGTACTTC
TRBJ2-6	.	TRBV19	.	CASSNSTGANVLTF	TGTGCCAGTAGTAATTCGACTGGGGCCAACGTCCTGACTTTC